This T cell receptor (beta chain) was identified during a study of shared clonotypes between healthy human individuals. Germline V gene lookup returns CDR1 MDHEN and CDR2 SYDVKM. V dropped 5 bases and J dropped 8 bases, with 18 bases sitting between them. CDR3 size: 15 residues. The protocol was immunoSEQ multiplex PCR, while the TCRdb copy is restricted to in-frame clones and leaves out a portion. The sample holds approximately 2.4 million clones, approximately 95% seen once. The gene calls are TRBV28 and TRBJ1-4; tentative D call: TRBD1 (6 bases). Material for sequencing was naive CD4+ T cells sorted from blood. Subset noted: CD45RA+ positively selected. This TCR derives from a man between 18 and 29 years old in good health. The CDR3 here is CASSDLQGISEKLFF. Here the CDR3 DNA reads TGTGCCAGCAGTGACCTCCAGGGGATAAGCGAAAAACTGTTTTTT.